This is a list of T cell receptor beta chains from one sample in a study of shared clonotypes between healthy human individuals. Using immunoSEQ multiplex PCR, the repertoire was profiled, and TCRdb retains in-frame clones only, with some absent. Found here are over a million clones, approximately 98.5% of them singletons; the top ten hold 0.36%. Sample: naive CD4+ T cells sorted from blood. Every receptor here comes from a man between 25 and 39 years old in good health. The CDR3 runs from the conserved cysteine through the conserved F or W. D genes are given only for firm matches. The size field is filled for only some rows; it gives once, few, many or a size class.

clone size,V gene,D gene,CDR3 length,J gene,CDR3 protein,CDR3 DNA
NA,TRBV28,NA,14,TRBJ1-4,CASSLVGTGEKLFF,TGTGCCAGCAGTTTAGTGGGGACTGGTGAAAAACTGTTTTTT
NA,TRBV5-4,NA,14,TRBJ1-4,CASSLEQGGEKLFF,TGTGCCAGCAGCTTGGAACAGGGTGGTGAAAAACTGTTTTTT
NA,TRBV7-9,NA,17,TRBJ2-3,CASSPGTGRRSTDTQYF,TGTGCCAGCAGCCCGGGGACGGGCCGCCGTTCGACAGATACGCAGTATTTT
once,TRBV7-2,NA,12,TRBJ2-3,CASSRDTDTQYF,TGTGCCAGCAGCAGGGACACAGATACGCAGTATTTT
NA,TRBV5-1,TRBD2,15,TRBJ2-7,CASSLESGRAREQYF,TGCGCCAGCAGCTTGGAAAGCGGGAGGGCTCGCGAGCAGTACTTC
NA,TRBV5-1,TRBD2,16,TRBJ2-7,CASSPGLAGGIYEQYF,TGCGCCAGCAGCCCCGGACTAGCGGGAGGTATATACGAGCAGTACTTC
NA,TRBV5-1,TRBD2,12,TRBJ2-3,CASSRDYGSQYF,TGCGCCAGCAGCCGGGACTACGGGTCGCAGTATTTT
NA,TRBV9,TRBD1,15,TRBJ1-2,CASSTRDRGNYGYTF,TGTGCCAGCAGCACCCGGGACAGGGGAAACTATGGCTACACCTTC
NA,TRBV14,NA,15,TRBJ2-1,CASTRGGLGDNEQFF,TGTGCCAGCACCCGGGGCGGCCTTGGAGACAATGAGCAGTTCTTC
NA,TRBV6-5,NA,12,TRBJ2-1,CASRTETNEQFF,TGTGCCAGTAGGACAGAGACCAATGAGCAGTTCTTC
NA,TRBV29-1,TRBD2,13,TRBJ2-1,CSAQAGSYNEQFF,TGCAGCGCTCAAGCGGGATCCTACAATGAGCAGTTCTTC
NA,TRBV5-6,TRBD1,15,TRBJ1-2,CASSSWTGGPYGYTF,TGTGCCAGCAGCTCGTGGACAGGGGGCCCCTATGGCTACACCTTC
NA,TRBV27,NA,15,TRBJ1-2,CASSLGVGSYYGYTF,TGTGCCAGCAGCTTGGGGGTCGGAAGCTACTATGGCTACACCTTC
NA,TRBV5-1,NA,14,TRBJ1-3,CASSPRGDGNTIYF,TGCGCCAGCAGCCCGCGAGGGGATGGAAACACCATATATTTT
NA,TRBV5-4,NA,15,TRBJ2-1,CASSGGEIHYNEQFF,TGTGCCAGCAGCGGCGGGGAGATCCATTACAATGAGCAGTTCTTC
NA,TRBV6-6,TRBD2,14,TRBJ2-3,CASSGLAGVDTQYF,TGTGCCAGCAGTGGACTAGCGGGAGTGGATACGCAGTATTTT
NA,TRBV19,TRBD2,19,TRBJ2-3,CASSIGTSGKLSRRSLVYF,TGTGCCAGTAGTATAGGGACTAGCGGGAAGTTGTCCCGGCGGTCTTTGGTGTATTTT
once,TRBV7-8,TRBD1,16,TRBJ2-7,CASSPLRDRLYYEQYF,TGTGCCAGCAGCCCTCTCCGGGACAGGCTATACTACGAGCAGTACTTC
NA,TRBV19,NA,14,TRBJ2-1,CASSMNRRSNEQFF,TGTGCCAGTAGTATGAACAGACGGTCGAATGAGCAGTTCTTC
NA,TRBV18,TRBD2,18,TRBJ2-1,CASSPPGRGLADYNEQFF,TGTGCCAGCTCACCACCTGGAAGAGGACTAGCGGACTACAATGAGCAGTTCTTC
NA,TRBV4-1,NA,13,TRBJ2-1,CASSQSNSAEQFF,TGCGCCAGCAGCCAGTCAAACTCGGCGGAGCAGTTCTTC
NA,TRBV5-1,TRBD1,14,TRBJ2-7,CASSLKQGASEQYF,TGCGCCAGCAGCTTGAAACAGGGGGCCTCCGAGCAGTACTTC
NA,TRBV2,TRBD1,17,TRBJ2-5,CASSERAPGQGLETQYF,TGTGCCAGCAGTGAACGGGCTCCGGGACAGGGTTTGGAGACCCAGTACTTC
NA,TRBV2,NA,17,TRBJ2-5,CASSEALLAGLQETQYF,TGTGCCAGCAGTGAAGCGCTTCTGGCGGGTCTACAAGAGACCCAGTACTTC
NA,TRBV9,TRBD2,15,TRBJ2-7,CASSVGSGRIDEQYF,TGTGCCAGCAGCGTCGGTAGCGGGAGGATTGACGAGCAGTACTTC
NA,TRBV7-6,TRBD2,14,TRBJ2-7,CASSLTSGSSEQYF,TGTGCCAGCAGCTTAACTAGCGGGAGCTCCGAGCAGTACTTC
once,TRBV27,NA,17,TRBJ2-3,CASSSTPLREGTDTQYF,TGTGCCAGCAGTTCGACCCCTCTCCGGGAAGGTACAGATACGCAGTATTTT
NA,TRBV5-4,NA,12,TRBJ1-1,CASSLALGEAFF,TGTGCCAGCAGCTTGGCCCTAGGAGAAGCTTTCTTT
NA,TRBV6-1,TRBD2,16,TRBJ2-7,CASSEAAGGGAYEQYF,TGTGCCAGCAGTGAAGCTGCGGGAGGGGGGGCCTACGAGCAGTACTTC
NA,TRBV28,NA,14,TRBJ1-3,CASSLAGLGNTIYF,TGTGCCAGCAGTTTGGCCGGGCTCGGTAACACCATATATTTT
NA,TRBV27,NA,12,TRBJ1-3,CASRNSGNTIYF,TGTGCCAGCAGAAACAGTGGAAACACCATATATTTT
NA,TRBV27,NA,16,TRBJ1-1,CASRPGGGRMNTEAFF,TGTGCCAGCAGACCCGGCGGGGGTCGAATGAACACTGAAGCTTTCTTT
NA,TRBV4-3,TRBD1,14,TRBJ2-1,CASSWTGLDNEQFF,TGCGCCAGCAGCTGGACAGGGTTAGACAATGAGCAGTTCTTC
NA,TRBV2,TRBD2,14,TRBJ2-7,CASSLLAESYEQYF,TGTGCCAGCAGTCTACTAGCGGAGTCCTACGAGCAGTACTTC
once,TRBV6-5,NA,16,TRBJ2-7,CASSYYERGGPYEQYF,TGTGCCAGCAGTTACTACGAAAGGGGAGGCCCCTACGAGCAGTACTTC
few,TRBV27,TRBD1,13,TRBJ1-2,CASRQGANYGYTF,TGTGCCAGCCGACAGGGGGCCAACTATGGCTACACCTTC
NA,TRBV4-2,TRBD2,17,TRBJ2-3,CASSQHLAGGGADTQYF,TGTGCCAGCAGCCAACATCTAGCGGGAGGGGGTGCAGATACGCAGTATTTT
NA,TRBV19,NA,15,TRBJ1-5,CASSRAGKDNQPQHF,TGTGCCAGTAGTAGGGCAGGAAAGGATAATCAGCCCCAGCATTTT
NA,TRBV7-6,NA,15,TRBJ2-5,CASSLEKLYQETQYF,TGTGCCAGCAGCTTAGAGAAGCTGTACCAAGAGACCCAGTACTTC
NA,TRBV5-6,TRBD2,17,TRBJ2-1,CASSLFNGRHSYNEQFF,TGTGCCAGCAGCTTATTCAACGGGAGGCATTCCTACAATGAGCAGTTCTTC
NA,TRBV10-3,TRBD2,17,TRBJ2-7,CAISSNPGLAGAYEQYF,TGTGCCATCAGTAGCAATCCGGGACTAGCGGGAGCTTACGAGCAGTACTTC
NA,TRBV2,TRBD1,13,TRBJ1-5,CASMQGEVQPQHF,TGTGCCAGCATGCAGGGGGAAGTGCAGCCCCAGCATTTT
NA,TRBV6-1,TRBD1,18,TRBJ2-6,CASSEESRGWRGANVLTF,TGTGCCAGCAGTGAAGAGTCCAGGGGGTGGAGAGGGGCCAACGTCCTGACTTTC
NA,TRBV11-2,NA,16,TRBJ1-1,CASSRGFRTGNTEAFF,TGTGCCAGCAGCCGTGGTTTTAGGACGGGGAACACTGAAGCTTTCTTT
NA,TRBV7-9,NA,17,TRBJ1-1,CASSLGLGAARDTEAFF,TGTGCCAGCAGCTTAGGATTGGGGGCGGCCAGAGACACTGAAGCTTTCTTT
NA,TRBV29-1,TRBD1,11,TRBJ2-3,CSVSTGGTQYF,TGCAGCGTTTCGACAGGGGGTACGCAGTATTTT
NA,TRBV5-1,TRBD1,15,TRBJ2-2,CASSLGTGVPGELFF,TGCGCCAGCAGCTTGGGGACAGGGGTCCCCGGGGAGCTGTTTTTT
once,TRBV21-1,NA,16,TRBJ2-2,CASSRSLLVGTGELFF,TGTGCCAGCAGCCGGTCCTTACTAGTAGGCACCGGGGAGCTGTTTTTT
NA,TRBV7-6,NA,13,TRBJ1-1,CASSLWENTEAFF,TGTGCCAGCAGCTTATGGGAGAACACTGAAGCTTTCTTT
NA,TRBV30,NA,11,TRBJ1-5,CAWGKDQPQHF,TGTGCCTGGGGGAAGGATCAGCCCCAGCATTTT
NA,TRBV4-3,TRBD1,15,TRBJ2-2,CASRPGTGGSGELFF,TGCGCCAGCAGACCCGGGACAGGGGGGAGCGGGGAGCTGTTTTTT
NA,TRBV2,TRBD2,16,TRBJ2-1,CASRPRLAGALNEQFF,TGTGCCAGCAGGCCCAGACTAGCGGGAGCTCTAAATGAGCAGTTCTTC
NA,TRBV11-2,NA,13,TRBJ2-7,CASRGGNPYEQYF,TGTGCCAGCAGAGGAGGGAACCCCTACGAGCAGTACTTC
NA,TRBV4-3,NA,14,TRBJ2-2,CASSQGGRPGELFF,TGCGCCAGCAGCCAAGGGGGGCGCCCCGGGGAGCTGTTTTTT
NA,TRBV7-2,NA,13,TRBJ2-7,CASSFRVSYEQYF,TGTGCCAGCAGCTTTAGGGTTAGCTACGAGCAGTACTTC